Reported below is one TCR beta chain. The data were obtained in a study of cytomegalovirus exposure and HLA in healthy donors. As for the study in general: Out of 150 million to 200 million T cells, an earlier analysis found over 90 million unique TCR beta sequences in total.

The PCR employed 60 Vbeta primers together with 13 Jbeta primers. Libraries were prepared by immunoSEQ multiplex PCR; TCRdb keeps only in-frame clonotypes and omits some of them. The table includes around 170,000 clones, over 70% detected once. V shed 2 bases, J shed 3 bases, and the junction held 6 bases outside the gene matches. The germline CDR1 and CDR2 sequences are PRHDT and FYEKMQ (reference sequence). CDR3 size: 15 residues. At collection, donors were nominally healthy, but unrecorded immune exposures were probable. The TCR sequence derives from a man aged 35-49 years in good health and CMV-seronegative. Sequencing input: PBMCs. The chain is built from TRBV13 and TRBJ1-1; 7 bases align to TRBD1. The CDR3 DNA sequence: TGTGCCAGCAGCTTACTCGCAGGGGGATACACTGAAGCTTTCTTT. Protein sequence: CASSLLAGGYTEAFF.